The next 19 T cell receptor beta chains were all read from a single sample in a study of T cell responses to AZD1222 COVID-19 vaccine. TCRdb's copy holds only in-frame clones and misses some; the assay was immunoSEQ multiplex PCR. The sample lists over 100,000 clones, under 95% occurring once. The sample consisted of peripheral blood, taken 28 days after the second AZD1222 dose. All receptors derive from an adult who received the AZD1222 COVID-19 vaccine.

The chain uses TRBV19 and TRBJ1-5; 7 bases are a match to TRBD1. This CDR3 is 15 amino acids long. J lost 0 bases, V lost 6 bases, and 5 bases had no gene match. CDR1 LNHDA and CDR2 SQIVND come from the germline V gene (reference sequence). The CDR3 loop is CASSPRDSSNQPQHF. The CDR3 region has the DNA TGTGCCAGTAGCCCGCGGGACAGTAGCAATCAGCCCCAGCATTTT.

The chain has TRBV6-6 and TRBJ1-5; tentatively, D is TRBD1 (5 bases). The CDR3 runs 13 residues. The V end lost 8 bases, the J end lost 2 bases, and 10 bases lay between the germline ends. Germline V gene lookup returns CDR1 MNHNY and CDR2 SVGAGI (reference sequence). The CDR3 sequence: CASQGRGNQPQHF. For the CDR3, the DNA is TGTGCCAGCCAGGGTCGGGGCAATCAGCCCCAGCATTTT.

The CDR3 loop is CASSKGLDTEAFF. The CDR3, as DNA: TGCGCCAGCAGCAAGGGATTGGACACTGAAGCTTTCTTT. This rearrangement joins TRBV5-1 to TRBJ1-1, with D uncertain. The ends were cut back, 4 bases at V and 3 bases at J, with 10 bases in the middle. This CDR3 contains 13 residues. CDR1 SGHRS and CDR2 YFSETQ come from the germline V gene.

This chain joins TRBV5-6 and TRBJ1-5; TRBD1 matches at 9 bases. CDR3 length equals 15 residues. The germline CDR1 and CDR2 sequences are SGHDT and YYEEEE. The V and J ends lost 3 bases and 7 bases, in that order; junction bases with no gene match: 8. The DNA for the CDR3 is TGTGCCAGCAGCTACGGGGACAGGGTTAACCAGCCCCAGCATTTT. Its protein is CASSYGDRVNQPQHF.

The J gene is TRBJ2-5, the V gene TRBV6-5; 7 bases are a match to TRBD1. CDR1 is MNHEY and CDR2 is SVGAGI in the germline V gene. Trimming at V came to 6 bases and at J to 5 bases, leaving 12 bases not matched to a gene. This CDR3 region has 15 residues. CDR3 nucleotide sequence: TGTGCCAGCAGACGATCCGGGACAGTGATGGAGACCCAGTACTTC. The encoded protein is CASRRSGTVMETQYF.

The rearrangement links TRBV12-5 to TRBJ1-5, with TRBD1 identical over 7 bases. The CDR3 loop spans 17 amino acids. Trimming removed 0 bases from V and 4 bases from J; junction bases left unmatched: 9. The germline V gene has CDR1 LGHNT and CDR2 FRNRAP. The CDR3 region is CASGLVVQTGLNQPQHF. The CDR3 DNA reads as TGTGCTAGTGGTTTGGTCGTTCAGACAGGGCTTAATCAGCCCCAGCATTTT.

The chain couples TRBV28 to TRBJ2-2, with D maybe TRBD1 (5 bases). Germline V CDR1 and CDR2: MDHEN, SYDVKM. Trimming removed 3 bases from V and 1 base from J, with 15 bases in between. This CDR3 spans 17 amino acids. The CDR3 spells CASSLSAGWMNTGELFF. In DNA, the CDR3 is TGTGCCAGCAGTTTGTCGGCAGGGTGGATGAACACCGGGGAGCTGTTTTTT.

The gene calls are TRBV2 and TRBJ2-2, with 8 bases that match TRBD2. Germline lookup yields CDR1 SNHLY and CDR2 FYNNEI. The CDR3 sequence is 15 residues long. V dropped 6 bases and J dropped 0; count of bases not matched to a gene: 3. This chain's CDR3 is CASRMTSANTGELFF. In nucleotides, the CDR3 is TGTGCCAGCAGAATGACTAGCGCGAACACCGGGGAGCTGTTTTTT.

The table lists this clone with a count of one. The genes are TRBV6-1 and TRBJ1-2; D not certain. The ends were cut back, 1 base at V and 8 bases at J, with 11 bases in the middle. This CDR3 is built from 13 residues. CDR1 is MNHNS, CDR2 SASEGT, per germline. This CDR3 reads CASSEGFSLGYTF. As DNA, the CDR3 is TGTGCCAGCAGTGAAGGGTTTTCTTTGGGCTACACCTTC.

This clone was seen once. This sequence joins TRBV7-9 and TRBJ2-1; 12 nucleotides match TRBD2. CDR3 length equals 16 residues. Losses at the gene ends were 6 bases for V and 1 base for J; bases not matched to a gene: 4. Per germline, CDR1 SEHNR and CDR2 FQNEAQ (reference sequence). CDR3 sequence reads: CASRLAGGGSYNEQFF. The CDR3 DNA follows: TGTGCCAGCAGACTAGCGGGAGGTGGATCCTACAATGAGCAGTTCTTC. The whole variable domain, remainder taken from reference TRBV7-9 and TRBJ2-1, is DTGVSQNPRHKITKRGQNVTFRCDPISEHNRLYWYRQTLGQGPEFLTYFQNEAQLEKSRLLSDRFSAERPKGSFSTLEIQRTEQGDSAMYLCASRLAGGGSYNEQFFGPGTRLTVL.

The rearrangement uses TRBV29-1 and TRBJ1-2, with 7 bases lining up with TRBD1. The CDR3 has 13 amino acids. With 2 bases clipped from V and 5 bases from J, the junction kept 5 bases outside the gene matches. Looked up from germline, CDR1 is SQVTM and CDR2 is ANQGSEA. The chain's CDR3 is CSVESNRGYGYTF. Written as DNA, the CDR3 is TGCAGCGTTGAATCCAACAGGGGTTATGGCTACACCTTC.

The CDR3 sequence is CASSAQRTGRNEQFF. As DNA, the CDR3 is TGTGCCAGCAGCGCGCAACGGACAGGGAGGAATGAGCAGTTCTTC. The V and J genes are TRBV7-6 and TRBJ2-1; 8 nucleotides line up with TRBD1. This CDR3 has 15 amino acids. The J segment lost 7 bases and the V segment lost 5 bases, leaving 10 bases of the junction unmatched. Germline CDR1 reads SGHVS; CDR2 reads FNYEAQ. Supplemented by reference TRBV7-6 and TRBJ2-1, the full variable domain reads GAGVSQSPRYKVTKRGQDVALRCDPISGHVSLYWYRQALGQGPEFLTYFNYEAQQDKSGLPNDRFSAERPEGSISTLTIQRTEQRDSAMYRCASSAQRTGRNEQFFGPGTRLTVL.

This clone was observed a handful of times. The V and J genes are TRBV7-3 and TRBJ1-5; D gene unclear. In germline, CDR1 is SGHTA, CDR2 FQGTGA. The CDR3 length is 17 residues. Trimming stripped 2 bases from V and 0 bases from J, with 14 bases between. The CDR3 protein is CASSLSPRAPSNQPQHF. The CDR3 coding sequence is TGTGCCAGCAGCTTATCCCCCCGGGCCCCTAGCAATCAGCCCCAGCATTTT.

The chain employs TRBV6-4 and TRBJ2-7; 8 bases are a match to TRBD2. Germline CDR1 MRHNA, CDR2 SNTAGT. This CDR3 contains 15 residues. J lost 1 base, V lost 10 bases, and 12 bases had no gene match. The CDR3 DNA reads as TGTGCCAACCCAACTGATACTAGCGGATCCTACGAGCAGTACTTC. Residues: CANPTDTSGSYEQYF.

J is TRBJ1-4 and V is TRBV27, with unresolved D. Germline CDR1 is MNHEY and CDR2 is SMNVEV (reference sequence). This CDR3 is 14 amino acids long. V was pared by 5 bases and J by 4 bases, with 11 bases between. The CDR3 DNA sequence: TGTGCCAGCAGTCCGGGCGGATTTAATGAAAAACTGTTTTTT. This gives the protein CASSPGGFNEKLFF.

V and J are TRBV2 and TRBJ1-1; D remains ambiguous. Germline assignment: CDR1 SNHLY and CDR2 FYNNEI. This CDR3 has 12 amino acids. V was clipped by 7 bases and J by 8 bases, with 14 bases between them. The CDR3 DNA is TGTGCCAGCACAAGCGGGTGGAAAGAAGCTTTCTTT. It encodes CASTSGWKEAFF. Filled out from reference TRBV2 and TRBJ1-1, the complete variable domain reads EPEVTQTPSHQVTQMGQEVILRCVPISNHLYFYWYRQILGQKVEFLVSFYNNEISEKSEIFDDQFSVERPDGSNFTLKIRSTKLEDSAMYFCASTSGWKEAFFGQGTRLTVV.

The table lists this clone with a few counts. The rearrangement links TRBV19 to TRBJ2-7, with 9 bases identical to TRBD1. CDR3 length: 12 amino acids. The germline V gene encodes CDR1 LNHDA and CDR2 SQIVND (reference sequence). Unmatched junction bases numbered 4, after V lost 3 bases and J lost 10 bases. CDR3 sequence (DNA): TGTGCCAGTAGTATGACAACAGGGGGCCAGTACTTC. Amino acids: CASSMTTGGQYF.

The chain recombines TRBV5-1 with TRBJ2-5; no clear D. CDR1 is SGHRS, CDR2 YFSETQ, per germline. This CDR3 comprises 13 residues. Trimming left V 0 bases short and J 5 bases short, with 8 bases between. The CDR3 here is CASSLGFGETQYF. In DNA, the CDR3 is TGCGCCAGCAGCTTGGGTTTCGGGGAGACCCAGTACTTC.

This clone was seen a single time. The chain employs TRBV29-1 and TRBJ2-7; D gene uncertain. The germline V and J ends were trimmed by 5 bases and 0 bases, with 8 bases remaining between them. In germline, CDR1 is SQVTM, CDR2 ANQGSEA. The CDR3 spans 12 residues. The DNA of the CDR3 is TGCAGCGTTACGGGTAGCTCCTACGAGCAGTACTTC. It specifies CSVTGSSYEQYF.